One T cell receptor beta chain is described in this entry. No antigen is known for it. Repertoires were generated with immunoSEQ multiplex PCR, while TCRdb's copy carries only in-frame clones and drops some. The data hold some 900,000 clones, with approximately 80% observed a single time. The data were obtained in a study of shared clonotypes between healthy human individuals. For the study at large: The donor group consisted of a couple of women and a few men, aged 18 to 49. Study observations and caveats: Some naive CD4 clonotypes, 4% to 6%, turned up in common across a handful of donors.

Every donor was a Caucasian adult from Nashville, Tennessee. Germline CDR1 is GTSNPN and CDR2 is SVGIG (reference sequence). The CDR3 extends over 13 amino acids. The V gene lost 0 bases and the J gene lost 4 bases, with 9 bases spanning the gap. The chain uses TRBV30 and TRBJ1-1; D is unresolved. This TCR derives from a man younger than 30 in good health. Material for sequencing was memory CD4+ T cells sorted from blood. The sample's subset: CD45RA-negative fraction. CDR3 sequence: CAWSVNYGTEAFF. The CDR3 DNA is TGTGCCTGGAGTGTAAATTATGGCACTGAAGCTTTCTTT.